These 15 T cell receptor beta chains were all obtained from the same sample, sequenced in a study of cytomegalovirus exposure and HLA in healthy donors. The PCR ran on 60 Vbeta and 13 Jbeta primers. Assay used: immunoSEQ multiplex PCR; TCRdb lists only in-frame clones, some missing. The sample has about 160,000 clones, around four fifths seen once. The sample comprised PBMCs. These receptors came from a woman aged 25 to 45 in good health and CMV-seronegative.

The CDR3 reads CASSAQTGEVTGELFF. CDR3 nucleotides: TGTGCCAGCAGTGCCCAGACAGGGGAAGTCACCGGGGAGCTGTTTTTT. The V gene is TRBV2, the J gene TRBJ2-2; 8 bases line up with TRBD1. Trimming took 4 bases from V and 4 from J; bases not matched to a gene: 8. This CDR3 is built from 16 residues. CDR1 and CDR2 from the germline V gene are SNHLY and FYNNEI.

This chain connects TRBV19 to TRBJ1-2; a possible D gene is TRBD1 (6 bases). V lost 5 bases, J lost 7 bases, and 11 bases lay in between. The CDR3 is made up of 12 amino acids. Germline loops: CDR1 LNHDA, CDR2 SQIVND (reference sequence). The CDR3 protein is CASSEQGFGYTF. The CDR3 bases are TGTGCCAGTAGTGAACAGGGTTTTGGCTACACCTTC.

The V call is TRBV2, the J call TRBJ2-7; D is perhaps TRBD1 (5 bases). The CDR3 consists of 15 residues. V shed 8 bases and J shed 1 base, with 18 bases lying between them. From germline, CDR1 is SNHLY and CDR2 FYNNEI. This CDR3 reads CASRRYRLPSYEQYF. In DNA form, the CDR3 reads TGTGCCAGCCGGAGATACAGGCTCCCTTCCTACGAGCAGTACTTC.

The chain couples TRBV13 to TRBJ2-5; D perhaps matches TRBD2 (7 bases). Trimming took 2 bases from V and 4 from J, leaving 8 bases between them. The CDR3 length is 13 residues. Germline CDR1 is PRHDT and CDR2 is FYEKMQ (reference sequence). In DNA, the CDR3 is TGTGCCAGCAGCTTAAGGGGGGGAGAGACCCAGTACTTC. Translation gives CASSLRGGETQYF. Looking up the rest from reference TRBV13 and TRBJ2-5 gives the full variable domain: AAGVIQSPRHLIKEKRETATLKCYPIPRHDTVYWYQQGPGQDPQFLISFYEKMQSDKGSIPDRFSAQQFSDYHSELNMSSLELGDSALYFCASSLRGGETQYFGPGTRLLVL.

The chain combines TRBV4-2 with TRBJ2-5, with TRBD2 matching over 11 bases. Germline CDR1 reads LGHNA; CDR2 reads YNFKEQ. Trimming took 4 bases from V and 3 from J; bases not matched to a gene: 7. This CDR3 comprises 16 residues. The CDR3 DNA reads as TGTGCCAGCAGCCGGAGTCCGGGACTAGCGGAAGAGACCCAGTACTTC. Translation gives CASSRSPGLAEETQYF.

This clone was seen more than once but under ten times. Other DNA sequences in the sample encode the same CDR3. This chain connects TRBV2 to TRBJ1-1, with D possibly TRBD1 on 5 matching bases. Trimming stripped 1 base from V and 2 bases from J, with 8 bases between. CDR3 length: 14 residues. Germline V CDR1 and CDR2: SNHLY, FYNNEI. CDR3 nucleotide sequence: TGTGCCAGCAGTGAAGGGGGCGGAAACACTGAAGCTTTCTTT. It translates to CASSEGGGNTEAFF.

The CDR3 reads CASSEPGMNTEAFF. In nucleotides, the CDR3 is TGTGCCAGCAGTGAGCCAGGGATGAACACTGAAGCTTTCTTT. This chain connects TRBV6-1 to TRBJ1-1; tentatively, D is TRBD1 (5 bases). Germline V lookup: CDR1 MNHNS, CDR2 SASEGT. The ends were cut back, 3 bases at V and 0 bases at J, with 8 bases in the middle. This CDR3 has 14 amino acids.

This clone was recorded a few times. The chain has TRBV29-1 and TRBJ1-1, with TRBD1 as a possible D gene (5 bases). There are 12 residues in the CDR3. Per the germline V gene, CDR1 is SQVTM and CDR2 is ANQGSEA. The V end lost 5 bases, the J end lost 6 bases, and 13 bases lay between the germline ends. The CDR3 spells CSVLTGGAEAFF. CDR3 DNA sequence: TGCAGCGTTCTCACAGGCGGCGCTGAAGCTTTCTTT.

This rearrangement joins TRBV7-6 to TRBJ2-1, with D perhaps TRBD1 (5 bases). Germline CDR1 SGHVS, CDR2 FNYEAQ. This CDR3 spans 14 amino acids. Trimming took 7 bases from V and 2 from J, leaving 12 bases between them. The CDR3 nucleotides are TGTGCCAGCAAGTCTGGGGCAACCTACAATGAGCAGTTCTTC. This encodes CASKSGATYNEQFF.

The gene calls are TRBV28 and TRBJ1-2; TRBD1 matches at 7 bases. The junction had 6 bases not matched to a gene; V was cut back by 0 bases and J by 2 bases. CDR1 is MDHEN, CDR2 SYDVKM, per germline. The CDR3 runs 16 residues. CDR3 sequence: CASSLWSGTENYGYTF. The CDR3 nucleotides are TGTGCCAGCAGTTTATGGTCGGGGACAGAAAACTATGGCTACACCTTC.

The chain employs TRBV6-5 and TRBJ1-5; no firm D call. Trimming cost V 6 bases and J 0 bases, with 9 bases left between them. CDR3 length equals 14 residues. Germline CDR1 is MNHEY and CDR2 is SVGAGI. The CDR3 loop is CASRKRASNQPQHF. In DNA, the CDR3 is TGTGCCAGCAGGAAGAGGGCTAGCAATCAGCCCCAGCATTTT.

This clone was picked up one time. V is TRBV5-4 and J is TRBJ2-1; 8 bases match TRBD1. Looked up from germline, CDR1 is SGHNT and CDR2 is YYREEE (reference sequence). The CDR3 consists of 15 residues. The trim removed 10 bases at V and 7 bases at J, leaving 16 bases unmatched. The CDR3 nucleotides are TGTGCCTCCAAAATCGGACAGGGCAATTCGAATGAGCAGTTCTTC. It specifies CASKIGQGNSNEQFF.

The chain's CDR3 is CASKKTQGYTEAFF. The CDR3 bases are TGTGCCAGCAAAAAGACTCAGGGCTACACTGAAGCTTTCTTT. The chain links TRBV6-1 to TRBJ1-1, with D possibly matching TRBD1 (5 bases). CDR1 is MNHNS and CDR2 is SASEGT in the germline V gene. This CDR3 contains 14 residues. The ends were cut back, 7 bases at V and 3 bases at J, with 15 bases in the middle.

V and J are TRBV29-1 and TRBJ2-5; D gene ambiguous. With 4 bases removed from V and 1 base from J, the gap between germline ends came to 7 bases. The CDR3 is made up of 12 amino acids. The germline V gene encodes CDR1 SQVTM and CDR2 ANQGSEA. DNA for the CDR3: TGCAGCGTTGCCGGTTCCCAAGAGACCCAGTACTTC. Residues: CSVAGSQETQYF.

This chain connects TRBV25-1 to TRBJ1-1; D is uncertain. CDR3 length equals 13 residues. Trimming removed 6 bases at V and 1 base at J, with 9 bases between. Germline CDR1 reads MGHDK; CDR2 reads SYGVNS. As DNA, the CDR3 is TGTGCCAGCAGGAAATTGGCGAACACTGAAGCTTTCTTT. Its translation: CASRKLANTEAFF.